The clone carrying this T cell receptor (beta chain) was counted many times. This sample is drawn from a study of T cells after yellow fever vaccination. The ends were cut back, 6 bases at V and 0 bases at J, with 12 bases in the middle. Germline V CDR1 and CDR2: DFQATT, SNEGSKA (reference sequence). This CDR3 is 13 amino acids long. TCRdb re-called the 5' RACE reads through MiXCR, storing one row per CDR3 protein. The table shows 320,000 or so distinct CDR3 sequences, with 8% to 9.5% occurring only once. This TCR was recovered from a young man who received the YFV17D yellow fever vaccine. The sample consisted of PBMCs, taken more than 35 days after the first yellow fever vaccination. J is TRBJ2-7 and V is TRBV20-1; D not resolved. CDR3 sequence: CSAANTISYEQYF. The CDR3, as DNA: TGCAGTGCCGCCAACACGATCTCCTACGAGCAGTACTTC.